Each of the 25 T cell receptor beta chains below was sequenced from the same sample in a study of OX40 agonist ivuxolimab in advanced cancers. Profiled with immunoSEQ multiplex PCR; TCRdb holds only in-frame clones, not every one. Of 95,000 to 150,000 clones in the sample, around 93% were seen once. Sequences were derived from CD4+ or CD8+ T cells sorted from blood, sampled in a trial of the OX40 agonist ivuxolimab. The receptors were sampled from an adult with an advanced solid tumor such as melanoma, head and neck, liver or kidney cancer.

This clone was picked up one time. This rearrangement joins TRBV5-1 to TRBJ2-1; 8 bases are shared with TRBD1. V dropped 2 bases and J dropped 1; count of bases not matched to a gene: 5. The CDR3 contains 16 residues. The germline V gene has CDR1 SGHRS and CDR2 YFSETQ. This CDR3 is CASSFGGQVSYNEQFF. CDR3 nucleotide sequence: TGCGCCAGCAGCTTCGGGGGACAGGTGTCCTACAATGAGCAGTTCTTC.

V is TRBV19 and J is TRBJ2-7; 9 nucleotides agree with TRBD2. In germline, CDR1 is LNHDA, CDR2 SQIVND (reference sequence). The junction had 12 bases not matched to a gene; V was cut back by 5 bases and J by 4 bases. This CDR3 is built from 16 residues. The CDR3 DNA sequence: TGTGCCAGTAGTTCGAACCCGGGACTAGCTGAGTACGAGCAGTACTTC. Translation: CASSSNPGLAEYEQYF.

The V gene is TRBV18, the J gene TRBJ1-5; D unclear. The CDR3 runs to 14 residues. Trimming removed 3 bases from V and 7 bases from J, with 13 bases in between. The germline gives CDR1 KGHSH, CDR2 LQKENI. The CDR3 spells CASSPSQEFQPQHF. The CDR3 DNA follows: TGTGCCAGCTCACCGAGTCAGGAGTTCCAGCCCCAGCATTTT.

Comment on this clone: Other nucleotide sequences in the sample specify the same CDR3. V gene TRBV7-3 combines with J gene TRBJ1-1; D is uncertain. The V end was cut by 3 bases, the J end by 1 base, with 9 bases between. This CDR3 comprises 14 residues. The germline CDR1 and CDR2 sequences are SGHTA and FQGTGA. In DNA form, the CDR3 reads TGTGCCAGCAGCTTCTCAGGTGGGAACACTGAAGCTTTCTTT. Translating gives CASSFSGGNTEAFF.

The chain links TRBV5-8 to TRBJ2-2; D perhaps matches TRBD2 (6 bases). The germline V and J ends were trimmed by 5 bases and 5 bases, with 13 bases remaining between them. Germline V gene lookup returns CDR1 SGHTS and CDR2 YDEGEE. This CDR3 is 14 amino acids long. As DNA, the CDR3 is TGTGCCAGCAGATCGGGACTTACAACCGGGGAGCTGTTTTTT. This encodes CASRSGLTTGELFF.

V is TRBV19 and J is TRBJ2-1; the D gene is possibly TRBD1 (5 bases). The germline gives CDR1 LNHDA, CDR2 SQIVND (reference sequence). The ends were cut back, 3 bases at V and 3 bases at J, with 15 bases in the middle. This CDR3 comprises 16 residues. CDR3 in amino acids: CASSMGPAGYYNEQFF. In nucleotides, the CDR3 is TGTGCCAGTAGTATGGGCCCCGCAGGGTACTACAATGAGCAGTTCTTC.

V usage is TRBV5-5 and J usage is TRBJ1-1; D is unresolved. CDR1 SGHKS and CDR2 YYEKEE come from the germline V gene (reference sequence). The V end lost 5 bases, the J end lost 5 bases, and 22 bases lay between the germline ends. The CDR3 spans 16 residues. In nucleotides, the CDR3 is TGTGCCAGCAGAACCGACGGCCCTGGAGTGTGGACTGAAGCTTTCTTT. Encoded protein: CASRTDGPGVWTEAFF. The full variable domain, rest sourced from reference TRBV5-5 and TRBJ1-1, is DAGVTQSPTHLIKTRGQQVTLRCSPISGHKSVSWYQQVLGQGPQFIFQYYEKEERGRGNFPDRFSARQFPNYSSELNVNALLLGDSALYLCASRTDGPGVWTEAFFGQGTRLTVV.

The CDR3 DNA reads TGTGCCTGGGCCGGGACAGGGAAAGCGGATGTATACAATGAGCAGTTCTTC. Its protein is CAWAGTGKADVYNEQFF. The chain uses TRBV30 and TRBJ2-1; TRBD1 aligns across 9 bases. The CDR3 loop spans 17 amino acids. J was trimmed by 4 bases and V by 5 bases; bases with no gene match: 15. Per the germline V gene, CDR1 is GTSNPN and CDR2 is SVGIG (reference sequence).

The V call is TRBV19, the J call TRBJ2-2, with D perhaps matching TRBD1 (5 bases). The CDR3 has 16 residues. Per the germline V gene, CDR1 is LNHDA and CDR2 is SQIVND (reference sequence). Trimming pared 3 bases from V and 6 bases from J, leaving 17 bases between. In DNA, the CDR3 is TGTGCCAGTAGTATTTGGTCCAGGGTTGGCGCCGGGGAGCTGTTTTTT. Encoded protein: CASSIWSRVGAGELFF.

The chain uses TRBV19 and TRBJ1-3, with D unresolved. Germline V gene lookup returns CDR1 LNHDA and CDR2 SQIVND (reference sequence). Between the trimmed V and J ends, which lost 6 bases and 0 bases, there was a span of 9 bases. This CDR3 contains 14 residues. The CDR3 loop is CASSRGVSGNTIYF. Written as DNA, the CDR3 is TGTGCCAGTAGCAGAGGAGTCTCTGGAAACACCATATATTTT.

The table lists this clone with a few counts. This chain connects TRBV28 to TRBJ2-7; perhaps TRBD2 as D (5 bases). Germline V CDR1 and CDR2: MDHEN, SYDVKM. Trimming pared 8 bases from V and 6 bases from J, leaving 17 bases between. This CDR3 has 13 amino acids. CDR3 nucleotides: TGTGCCAGCGATTCCACACCACTAGGCGAGCAGTACTTC. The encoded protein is CASDSTPLGEQYF.

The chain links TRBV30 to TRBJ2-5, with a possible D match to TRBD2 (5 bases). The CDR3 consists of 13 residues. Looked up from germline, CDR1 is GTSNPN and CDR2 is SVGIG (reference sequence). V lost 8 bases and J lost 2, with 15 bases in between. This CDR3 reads CAGISGSQETQYF. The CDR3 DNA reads TGTGCCGGCATAAGCGGTTCTCAAGAGACCCAGTACTTC.

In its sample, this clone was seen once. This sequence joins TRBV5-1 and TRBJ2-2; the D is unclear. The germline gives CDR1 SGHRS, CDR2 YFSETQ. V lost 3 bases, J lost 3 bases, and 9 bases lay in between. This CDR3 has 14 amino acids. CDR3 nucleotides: TGCGCCAGCAGCTCCGAGGCATACACCGGGGAGCTGTTTTTT. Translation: CASSSEAYTGELFF.

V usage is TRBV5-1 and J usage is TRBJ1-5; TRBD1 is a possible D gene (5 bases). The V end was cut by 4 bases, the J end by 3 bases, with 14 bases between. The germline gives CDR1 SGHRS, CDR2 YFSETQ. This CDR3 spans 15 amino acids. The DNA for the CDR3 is TGCGCCAGCAGCCAGGAAGGACAACTCAATCAGCCCCAGCATTTT. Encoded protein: CASSQEGQLNQPQHF.

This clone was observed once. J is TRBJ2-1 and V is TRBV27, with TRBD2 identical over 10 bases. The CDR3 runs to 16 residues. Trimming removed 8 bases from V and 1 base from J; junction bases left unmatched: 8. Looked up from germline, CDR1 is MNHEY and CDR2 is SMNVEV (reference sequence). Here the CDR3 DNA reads TGTGCCAGCCTAACTAATAGCGGGAGGTCCTACAATGAGCAGTTCTTC. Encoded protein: CASLTNSGRSYNEQFF.

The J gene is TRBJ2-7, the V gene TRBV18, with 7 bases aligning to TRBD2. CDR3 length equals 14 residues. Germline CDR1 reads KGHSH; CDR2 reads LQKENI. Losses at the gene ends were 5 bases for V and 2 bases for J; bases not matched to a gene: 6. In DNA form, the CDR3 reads TGTGCCAGCTCAATCGGCGGGAGTGCCTACGAGCAGTACTTC. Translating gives CASSIGGSAYEQYF.

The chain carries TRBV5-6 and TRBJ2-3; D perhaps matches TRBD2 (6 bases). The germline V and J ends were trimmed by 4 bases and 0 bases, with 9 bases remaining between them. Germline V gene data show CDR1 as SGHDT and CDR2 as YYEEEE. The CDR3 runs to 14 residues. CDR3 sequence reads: CASSGSGSTDTQYF. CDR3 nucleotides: TGTGCCAGCAGCGGGAGCGGGAGCACAGATACGCAGTATTTT.

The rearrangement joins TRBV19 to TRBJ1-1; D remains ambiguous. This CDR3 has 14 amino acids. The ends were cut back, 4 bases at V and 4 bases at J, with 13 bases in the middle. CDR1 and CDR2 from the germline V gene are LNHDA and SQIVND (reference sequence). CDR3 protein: CASSTLSGATEAFF. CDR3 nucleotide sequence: TGTGCCAGTAGTACCCTTTCGGGTGCCACTGAAGCTTTCTTT. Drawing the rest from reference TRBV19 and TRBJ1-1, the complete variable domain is DGGITQSPKYLFRKEGQNVTLSCEQNLNHDAMYWYRQDPGQGLRLIYYSQIVNDFQKGDIAEGYSVSREKKESFPLTVTSAQKNPTAFYLCASSTLSGATEAFFGQGTRLTVV.

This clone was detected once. The CDR3: CATRQGSNYGYTF. The CDR3 DNA reads TGTGCCACCCGACAGGGGTCCAACTATGGCTACACCTTC. The gene calls are TRBV28 and TRBJ1-2; 8 bases match TRBD1. The CDR3 has 13 amino acids. J lost 2 bases, V lost 10 bases, and 6 bases had no gene match. From germline, CDR1 is MDHEN and CDR2 SYDVKM.

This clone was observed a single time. This CDR3 is CATADGAYEQYF. DNA for the CDR3: TGTGCCACCGCGGACGGTGCCTACGAGCAGTACTTC. V is TRBV6-5 and J is TRBJ2-7; D uncertain. This CDR3 has 12 amino acids. CDR1 and CDR2 (germline): MNHEY, SVGAGI. V lost 10 bases and J lost 2, with 12 bases in between.

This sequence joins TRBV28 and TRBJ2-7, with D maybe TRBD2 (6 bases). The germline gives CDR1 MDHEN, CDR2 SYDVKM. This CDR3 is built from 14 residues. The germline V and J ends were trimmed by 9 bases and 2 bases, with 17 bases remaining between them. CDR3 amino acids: CASTEQGGAYEQYF. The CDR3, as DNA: TGTGCCAGTACCGAGCAGGGAGGCGCCTACGAGCAGTACTTC.

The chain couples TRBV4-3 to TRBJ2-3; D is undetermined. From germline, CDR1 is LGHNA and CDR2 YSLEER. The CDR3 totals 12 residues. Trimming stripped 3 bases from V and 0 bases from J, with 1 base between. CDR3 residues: CASSQSTDTQYF. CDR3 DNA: TGCGCCAGCAGCCAGAGCACAGATACGCAGTATTTT.

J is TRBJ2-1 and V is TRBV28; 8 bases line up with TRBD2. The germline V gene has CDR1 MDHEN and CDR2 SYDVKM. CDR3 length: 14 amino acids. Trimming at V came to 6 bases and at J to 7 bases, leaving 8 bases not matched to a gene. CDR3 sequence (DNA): TGTGCCAGCAGGCCAGCGGGAGAGAGGAATGAGCAGTTCTTC. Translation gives CASRPAGERNEQFF.

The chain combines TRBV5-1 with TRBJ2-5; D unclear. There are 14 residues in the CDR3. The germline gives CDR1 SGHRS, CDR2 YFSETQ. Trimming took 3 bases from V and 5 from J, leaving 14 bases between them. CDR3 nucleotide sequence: TGCGCCAGCAGCTCCGGTCAGTCAGCGGAGACCCAGTACTTC. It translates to CASSSGQSAETQYF.

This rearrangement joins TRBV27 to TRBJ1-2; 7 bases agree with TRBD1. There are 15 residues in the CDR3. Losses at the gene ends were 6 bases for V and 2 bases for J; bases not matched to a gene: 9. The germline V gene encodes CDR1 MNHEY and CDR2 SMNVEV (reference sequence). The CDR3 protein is CASRSRGQLNYGYTF. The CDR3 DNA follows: TGTGCCAGCAGGTCCAGGGGACAGCTGAACTATGGCTACACCTTC.